This is a list of T cell receptor beta chains from one sample in a study of OX40 agonist ivuxolimab in advanced cancers. Here immunoSEQ multiplex PCR was the method, and the copy in TCRdb shows in-frame clones only, minus some. Here the sample spans 65,000 to 85,000 clones, around 86% being singletons. The sequences come from CD4+ or CD8+ T cells sorted from blood, collected in a trial of the OX40 agonist ivuxolimab. The receptors come from an adult with an advanced solid tumor such as melanoma, head and neck, liver or kidney cancer. The CDR3 runs from the conserved cysteine through the conserved F or W. Each record gives: D gene, J gene, clone size, V gene, CDR3 protein, CDR3 DNA. The D gene is left open where the match is weak. Expanded clones are given a class, and other clones once, few, many or no size at all.

TRBD1	TRBJ1-4	.	TRBV7-9	CASSLADRGPEKLFF	TGTGCCAGCAGCTTAGCGGACAGGGGGCCTGAAAAACTGTTTTTT
.	TRBJ1-1	.	TRBV19	CASSIIFRGSTEAFF	TGTGCCAGTAGTATAATATTTAGGGGGAGCACTGAAGCTTTCTTT
TRBD1	TRBJ2-1	once	TRBV5-1	CASSHSGTDNEQFF	TGCGCCAGCAGCCACTCCGGGACAGACAATGAGCAGTTCTTC
.	TRBJ1-2	.	TRBV2	CASSAGAGYTF	TGTGCCAGCAGTGCTGGGGCCGGCTACACCTTC
.	TRBJ1-4	.	TRBV19	CASSLRDTDEKLFF	TGTGCCAGTAGTCTCCGGGACACTGATGAAAAACTGTTTTTT
TRBD1	TRBJ1-1	.	TRBV11-2	CASSIQGGLTEAFF	TGTGCCAGCAGCATCCAAGGGGGCCTCACTGAAGCTTTCTTT
TRBD1	TRBJ1-2	.	TRBV4-1	CASSRGTGTNYGYTF	TGCGCCAGCAGCCGCGGGACAGGGACCAACTATGGCTACACCTTC
TRBD1	TRBJ2-5	.	TRBV10-3	CAISAGDRKEGETQYF	TGTGCCATCAGTGCCGGGGACAGGAAAGAAGGGGAGACCCAGTACTTC
TRBD2	TRBJ2-5	.	TRBV5-1	CASSLIAGRDETQYF	TGCGCCAGCAGCTTAATTGCAGGGAGGGATGAGACCCAGTACTTC
.	TRBJ1-5	.	TRBV6-5	CASSYSYDQPQHF	TGTGCCAGCAGTTACTCGTATGATCAGCCCCAGCATTTT
TRBD1	TRBJ2-7	.	TRBV19	CASSRGQGIYEQYF	TGTGCCAGTAGTAGGGGACAGGGGATTTACGAGCAGTACTTC
TRBD1	TRBJ1-1	.	TRBV28	CATQGGSTEAFF	TGTGCCACCCAGGGGGGTAGCACTGAAGCTTTCTTT
.	TRBJ2-1	.	TRBV11-3	CASSLGVGGYNEQFF	TGTGCCAGCAGCTTAGGGGTAGGCGGCTACAATGAGCAGTTCTTC
.	TRBJ2-7	.	TRBV2	CASSEFEGSHEQYF	TGTGCCAGCAGTGAATTTGAGGGTTCCCACGAGCAGTACTTC
TRBD1	TRBJ1-5	.	TRBV5-6	CASSGGTVSNQPQHF	TGTGCCAGCAGCGGAGGGACAGTTAGCAATCAGCCCCAGCATTTT
.	TRBJ2-7	.	TRBV19	CASSMSGNYEQYF	TGTGCCAGTAGTATGTCTGGGAACTACGAGCAGTACTTC
TRBD1	TRBJ1-1	once	TRBV6-1	CASSLQGMNTEAFF	TGTGCCAGCAGCCTACAGGGGATGAACACTGAAGCTTTCTTT
.	TRBJ1-3	.	TRBV9	CASSVSKGAGNTIYF	TGTGCCAGCAGCGTATCTAAGGGGGCTGGAAACACCATATATTTT
TRBD2	TRBJ2-3	.	TRBV13	CASSYRLAGSTDTQYF	TGTGCCAGCAGCTACCGACTAGCGGGGAGCACAGATACGCAGTATTTT
.	TRBJ2-1	.	TRBV28	CASSRKNEQFF	TGTGCCAGCAGCCGCAAGAATGAGCAGTTCTTC
.	TRBJ2-3	.	TRBV6-1	CASDTGTDTQYF	TGTGCCAGCGACACAGGGACAGATACGCAGTATTTT
.	TRBJ1-2	many	TRBV6-5	CASSYSGERGYTF	TGTGCCAGCAGTTACTCGGGGGAACGTGGCTACACCTTC
TRBD2	TRBJ2-1	.	TRBV2	CASEGRGNYNEQFF	TGTGCCAGTGAGGGGCGGGGGAATTACAATGAGCAGTTCTTC
.	TRBJ1-3	once	TRBV28	CASSLRAGNTIYF	TGTGCCAGCAGTTTACGTGCTGGAAACACCATATATTTT
.	TRBJ2-1	.	TRBV18	CASSPLSEGWEQFF	TGTGCCAGCTCACCCCTCTCCGAGGGGTGGGAGCAGTTCTTC
TRBD1	TRBJ2-4	.	TRBV7-9	CASSLWVGGRAKNIQYF	TGTGCCAGCAGCTTATGGGTAGGGGGCAGGGCCAAAAACATTCAGTACTTC
TRBD2	TRBJ2-3	.	TRBV2	CASSSFWGGDTQYF	TGTGCCAGCAGTTCCTTTTGGGGAGGGGATACGCAGTATTTT
.	TRBJ1-1	.	TRBV7-2	CASSPGPQRGEAFF	TGTGCCAGCAGCCCCGGGCCACAACGGGGTGAAGCTTTCTTT
.	TRBJ2-7	.	TRBV7-2	CASSLGAGPGEQYF	TGTGCCAGCAGCTTAGGGGCGGGGCCTGGGGAGCAGTACTTC
.	TRBJ1-1	.	TRBV28	CASRMGVLVGYTEAFF	TGTGCCAGCAGAATGGGGGTTCTAGTAGGCTACACTGAAGCTTTCTTT
.	TRBJ2-5	.	TRBV7-6	CASSAQSRETQYF	TGTGCCAGCAGCGCCCAATCAAGGGAGACCCAGTACTTC
.	TRBJ1-1	.	TRBV14	CASMRGNTEAFF	TGTGCCAGTATGAGAGGGAACACTGAAGCTTTCTTT
TRBD2	TRBJ2-5	.	TRBV5-1	CASSLAPGGQETQYF	TGCGCCAGCAGCTTGGCACCGGGGGGTCAAGAGACCCAGTACTTC
TRBD2	TRBJ2-5	.	TRBV10-2	CASGSGGGETQYF	TGCGCCAGCGGATCGGGGGGGGGAGAGACCCAGTACTTC
TRBD1	TRBJ2-7	.	TRBV18	CASSPGTDYEQYF	TGTGCCAGCTCACCAGGGACAGATTACGAGCAGTACTTC
.	TRBJ2-7	.	TRBV7-2	CASGEGQIYEQYF	TGTGCCAGCGGGGAGGGACAGATCTACGAGCAGTACTTC
.	TRBJ2-2	.	TRBV4-1	CASSPLGRTGELFF	TGCGCCAGCAGCCCCCTCGGACGCACCGGGGAGCTGTTTTTT